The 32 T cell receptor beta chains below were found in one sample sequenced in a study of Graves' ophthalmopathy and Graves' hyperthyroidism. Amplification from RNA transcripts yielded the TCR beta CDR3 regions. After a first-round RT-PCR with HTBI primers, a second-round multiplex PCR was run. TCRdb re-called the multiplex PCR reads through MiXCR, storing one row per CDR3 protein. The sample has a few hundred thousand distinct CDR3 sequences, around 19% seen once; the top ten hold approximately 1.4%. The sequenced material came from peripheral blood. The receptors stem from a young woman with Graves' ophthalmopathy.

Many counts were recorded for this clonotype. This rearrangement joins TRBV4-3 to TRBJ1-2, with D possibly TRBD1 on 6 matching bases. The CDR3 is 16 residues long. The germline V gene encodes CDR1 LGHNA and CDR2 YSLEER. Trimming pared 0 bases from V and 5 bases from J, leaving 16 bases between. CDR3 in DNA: TGCGCCAGCAGCCAAGACCTAAGAGGGGGTAGTTATGGCTACACCTTC. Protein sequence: CASSQDLRGGSYGYTF.

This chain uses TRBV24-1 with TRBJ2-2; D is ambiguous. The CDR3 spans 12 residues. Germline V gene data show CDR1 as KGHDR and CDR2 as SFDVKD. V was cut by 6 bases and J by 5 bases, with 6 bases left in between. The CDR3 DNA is TGTGCCACCAGTAAGCCGACCGGGGAGCTGTTTTTT. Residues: CATSKPTGELFF.

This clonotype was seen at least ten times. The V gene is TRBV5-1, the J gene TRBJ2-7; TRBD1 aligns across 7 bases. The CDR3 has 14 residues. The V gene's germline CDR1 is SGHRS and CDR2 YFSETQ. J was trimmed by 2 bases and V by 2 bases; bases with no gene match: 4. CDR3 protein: CASSFTGAPYEQYF. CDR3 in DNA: TGCGCCAGCAGCTTTACAGGGGCCCCCTACGAGCAGTACTTC.

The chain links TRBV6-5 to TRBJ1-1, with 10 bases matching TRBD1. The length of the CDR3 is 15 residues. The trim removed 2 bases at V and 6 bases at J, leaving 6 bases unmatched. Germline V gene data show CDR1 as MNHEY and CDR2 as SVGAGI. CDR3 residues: CASSYGTGVRAEAFF. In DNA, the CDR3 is TGTGCCAGCAGTTACGGGACAGGGGTTCGCGCTGAAGCTTTCTTT.

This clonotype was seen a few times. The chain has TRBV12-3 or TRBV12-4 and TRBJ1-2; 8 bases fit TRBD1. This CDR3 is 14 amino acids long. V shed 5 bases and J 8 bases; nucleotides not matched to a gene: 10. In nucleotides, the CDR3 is TGTGCCAGCAGTGCAGGGGGCCGGGTGGAAGGCTACACCTTC. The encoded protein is CASSAGGRVEGYTF.

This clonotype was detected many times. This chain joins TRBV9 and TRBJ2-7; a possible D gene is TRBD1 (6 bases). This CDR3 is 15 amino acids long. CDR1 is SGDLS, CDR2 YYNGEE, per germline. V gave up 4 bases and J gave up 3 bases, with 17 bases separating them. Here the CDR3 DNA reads TGTGCCAGCAGCCCCAGTACAGGGTTTGGCTACGAGCAGTACTTC. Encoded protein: CASSPSTGFGYEQYF.

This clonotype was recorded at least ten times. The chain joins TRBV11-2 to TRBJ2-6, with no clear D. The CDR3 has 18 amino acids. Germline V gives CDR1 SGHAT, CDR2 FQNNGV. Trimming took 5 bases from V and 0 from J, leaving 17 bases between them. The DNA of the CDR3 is TGTGCCAGCAGCGTCCCGTTCGGTCCCCTCTCTGGGGCCAACGTCCTGACTTTC. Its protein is CASSVPFGPLSGANVLTF. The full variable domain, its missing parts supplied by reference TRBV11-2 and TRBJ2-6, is EAGVAQSPRYKIIEKRQSVAFWCNPISGHATLYWYQQILGQGPKLLIQFQNNGVVDDSQLPKDRFSAERLKGVDSTLKIQPAKLEDSAVYLCASSVPFGPLSGANVLTFGAGSRLTVL.

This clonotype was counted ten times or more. The CDR3 region has the DNA TGTGCCAGCAGAAGTGGCGACAGATCCTACGAGCAGTACTTC. Translation: CASRSGDRSYEQYF. The rearrangement joins TRBV12-3 or TRBV12-4 to TRBJ2-7, with a possible D match to TRBD1 (5 bases). V lost 6 bases and J lost 1, with 13 bases in between. The CDR3 sequence is 14 residues long.

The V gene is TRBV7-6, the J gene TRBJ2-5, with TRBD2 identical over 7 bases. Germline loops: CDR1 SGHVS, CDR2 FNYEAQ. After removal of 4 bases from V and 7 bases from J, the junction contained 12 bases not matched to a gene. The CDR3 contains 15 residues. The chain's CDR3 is CASSSLGGSHVTQYF. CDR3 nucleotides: TGTGCCAGCAGCTCCCTGGGGGGGAGCCATGTGACCCAGTACTTC.

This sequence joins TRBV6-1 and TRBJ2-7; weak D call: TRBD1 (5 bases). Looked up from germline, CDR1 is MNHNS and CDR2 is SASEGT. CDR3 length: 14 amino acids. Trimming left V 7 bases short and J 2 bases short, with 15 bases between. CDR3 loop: CASTSQRGTYEQYF. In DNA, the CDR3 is TGTGCCAGCACCTCACAAAGGGGAACCTACGAGCAGTACTTC.

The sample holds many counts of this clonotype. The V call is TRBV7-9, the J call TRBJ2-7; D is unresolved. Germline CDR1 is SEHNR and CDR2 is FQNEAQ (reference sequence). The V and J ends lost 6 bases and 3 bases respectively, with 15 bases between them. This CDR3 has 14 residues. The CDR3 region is CASRKGPTDYEQYF. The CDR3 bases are TGTGCCAGCAGAAAAGGCCCAACAGACTACGAGCAGTACTTC. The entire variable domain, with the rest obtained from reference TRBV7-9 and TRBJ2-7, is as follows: DTGVSQNPRHKITKRGQNVTFRCDPISEHNRLYWYRQTLGQGPEFLTYFQNEAQLEKSRLLSDRFSAERPKGSFSTLEIQRTEQGDSAMYLCASRKGPTDYEQYFGPGTRLTVT.

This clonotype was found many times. CDR3 coding DNA: TGTGCCAGCAGTTACAGCGGACAGGGTTTGGGCGAGACCCAGTACTTC. Amino acid sequence: CASSYSGQGLGETQYF. The V call is TRBV6-2 or TRBV6-3, the J call TRBJ2-5; 8 bases align to TRBD1. J lost 5 bases, V lost 2 bases, and 10 bases had no gene match. The germline V gene encodes CDR1 MNHEY and CDR2 SVGEGT. CDR3 length: 16 amino acids.

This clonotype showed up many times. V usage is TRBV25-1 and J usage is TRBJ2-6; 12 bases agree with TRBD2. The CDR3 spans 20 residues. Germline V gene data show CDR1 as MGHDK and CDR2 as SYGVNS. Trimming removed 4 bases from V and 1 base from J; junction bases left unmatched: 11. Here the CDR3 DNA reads TGTGCCAGCAGTGGGATTACTAGCGGGGGGAAACCTTCTGGGGCCAACGTCCTGACTTTC. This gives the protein CASSGITSGGKPSGANVLTF. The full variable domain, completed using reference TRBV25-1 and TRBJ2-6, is EADIYQTPRYLVIGTGKKITLECSQTMGHDKMYWYQQDPGMELHLIHYSYGVNSTEKGDLSSESTVSRIRTEHFPLTLESARPSHTSQYLCASSGITSGGKPSGANVLTFGAGSRLTVL.

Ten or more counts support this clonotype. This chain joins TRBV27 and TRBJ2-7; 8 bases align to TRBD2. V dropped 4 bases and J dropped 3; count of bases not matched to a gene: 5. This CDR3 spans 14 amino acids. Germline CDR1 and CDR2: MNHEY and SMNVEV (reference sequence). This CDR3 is CASSSSGTSYEQYF. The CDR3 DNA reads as TGTGCCAGCAGTTCCTCCGGGACTAGCTACGAGCAGTACTTC.

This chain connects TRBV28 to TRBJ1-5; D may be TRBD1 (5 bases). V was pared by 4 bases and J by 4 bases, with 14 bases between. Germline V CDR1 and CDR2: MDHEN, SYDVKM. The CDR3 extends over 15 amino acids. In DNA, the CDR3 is TGTGCCAGCAGTTCGCATTCAGGGTCGAATCAGCCCCAGCATTTT. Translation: CASSSHSGSNQPQHF.

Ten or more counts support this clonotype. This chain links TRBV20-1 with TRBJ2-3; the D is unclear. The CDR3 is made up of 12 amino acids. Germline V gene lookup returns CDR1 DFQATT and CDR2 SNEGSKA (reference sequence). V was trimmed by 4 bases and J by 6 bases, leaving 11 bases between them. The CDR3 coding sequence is TGCAGTGCTATAGTCTATAGGGATACGCAGTATTTT. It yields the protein CSAIVYRDTQYF.

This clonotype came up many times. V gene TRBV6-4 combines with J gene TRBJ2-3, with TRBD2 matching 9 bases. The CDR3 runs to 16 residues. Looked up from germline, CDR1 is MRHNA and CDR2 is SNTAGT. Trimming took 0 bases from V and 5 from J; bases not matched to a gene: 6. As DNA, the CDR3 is TGTGCCAGCAGTGACTCGGCGGGGGGGCCCGAAGATACGCAGTATTTT. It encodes CASSDSAGGPEDTQYF.

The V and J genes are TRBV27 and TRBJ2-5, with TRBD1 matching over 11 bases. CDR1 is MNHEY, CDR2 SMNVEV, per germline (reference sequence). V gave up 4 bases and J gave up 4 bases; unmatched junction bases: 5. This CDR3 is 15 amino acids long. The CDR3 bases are TGTGCCAGCAGTTCTGGCGGACAGGGGGCAGAGACCCAGTACTTC. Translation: CASSSGGQGAETQYF.

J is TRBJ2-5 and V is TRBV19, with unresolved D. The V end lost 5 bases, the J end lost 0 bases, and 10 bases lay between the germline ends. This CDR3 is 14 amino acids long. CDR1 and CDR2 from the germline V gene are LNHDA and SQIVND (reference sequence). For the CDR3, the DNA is TGTGCCAGTAGTTTGTTCAGAAACCAAGAGACCCAGTACTTC. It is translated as CASSLFRNQETQYF. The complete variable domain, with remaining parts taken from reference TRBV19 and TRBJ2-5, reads DGGITQSPKYLFRKEGQNVTLSCEQNLNHDAMYWYRQDPGQGLRLIYYSQIVNDFQKGDIAEGYSVSREKKESFPLTVTSAQKNPTAFYLCASSLFRNQETQYFGPGTRLLVL.

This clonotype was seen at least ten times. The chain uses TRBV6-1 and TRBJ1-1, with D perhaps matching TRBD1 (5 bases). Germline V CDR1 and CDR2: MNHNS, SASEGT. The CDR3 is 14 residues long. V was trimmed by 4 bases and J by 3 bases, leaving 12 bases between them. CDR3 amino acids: CASSAIMGDTEAFF. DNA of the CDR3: TGTGCCAGCAGTGCTATAATGGGGGACACTGAAGCTTTCTTT.

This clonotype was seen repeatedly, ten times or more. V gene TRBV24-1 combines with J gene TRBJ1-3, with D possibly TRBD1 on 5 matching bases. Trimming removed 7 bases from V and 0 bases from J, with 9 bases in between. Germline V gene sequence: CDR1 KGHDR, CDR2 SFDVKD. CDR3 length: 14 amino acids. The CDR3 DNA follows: TGTGCCACCAGCGACAGCCGCTCTGGAAACACCATATATTTT. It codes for CATSDSRSGNTIYF.

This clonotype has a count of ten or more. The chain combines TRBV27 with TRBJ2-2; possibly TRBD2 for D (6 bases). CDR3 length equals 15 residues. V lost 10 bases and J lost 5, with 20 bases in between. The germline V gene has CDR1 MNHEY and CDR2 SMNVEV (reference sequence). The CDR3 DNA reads TGTGCCACGCTTGGGACGGGAGAGCAGACCGGGGAGCTGTTTTTT. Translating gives CATLGTGEQTGELFF.

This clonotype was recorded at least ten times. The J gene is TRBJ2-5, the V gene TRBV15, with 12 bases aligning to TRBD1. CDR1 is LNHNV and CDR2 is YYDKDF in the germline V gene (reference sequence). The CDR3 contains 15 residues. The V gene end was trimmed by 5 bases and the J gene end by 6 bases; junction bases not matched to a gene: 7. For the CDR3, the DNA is TGTGCCACCAGCCGGGACAGGGGGCAAATGAAGACCCAGTACTTC. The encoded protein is CATSRDRGQMKTQYF.

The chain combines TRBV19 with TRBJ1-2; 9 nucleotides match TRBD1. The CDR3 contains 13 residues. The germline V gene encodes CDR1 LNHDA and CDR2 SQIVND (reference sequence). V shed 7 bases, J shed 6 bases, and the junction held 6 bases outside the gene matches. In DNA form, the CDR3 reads TGTGCCAGTATGGGACAGGGAGTGGATGGCTACACCTTC. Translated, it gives CASMGQGVDGYTF.

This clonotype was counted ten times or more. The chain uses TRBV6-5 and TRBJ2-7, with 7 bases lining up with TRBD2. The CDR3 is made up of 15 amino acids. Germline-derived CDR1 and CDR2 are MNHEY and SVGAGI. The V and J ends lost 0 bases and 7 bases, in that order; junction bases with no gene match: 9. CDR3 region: CASSYSTSGTGEQYF. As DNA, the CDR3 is TGTGCCAGCAGTTACTCGACAAGCGGGACGGGGGAGCAGTACTTC.

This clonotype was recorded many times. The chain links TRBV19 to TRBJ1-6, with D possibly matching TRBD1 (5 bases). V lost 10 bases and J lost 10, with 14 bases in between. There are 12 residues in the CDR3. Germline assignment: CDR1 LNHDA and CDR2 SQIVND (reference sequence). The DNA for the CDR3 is TGTGCCACCGCAGACCCAGGGTCACCCCTCCACTTT. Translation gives CATADPGSPLHF. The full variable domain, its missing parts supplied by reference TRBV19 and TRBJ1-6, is DGGITQSPKYLFRKEGQNVTLSCEQNLNHDAMYWYRQDPGQGLRLIYYSQIVNDFQKGDIAEGYSVSREKKESFPLTVTSAQKNPTAFYLCATADPGSPLHFGNGTRLTVT.

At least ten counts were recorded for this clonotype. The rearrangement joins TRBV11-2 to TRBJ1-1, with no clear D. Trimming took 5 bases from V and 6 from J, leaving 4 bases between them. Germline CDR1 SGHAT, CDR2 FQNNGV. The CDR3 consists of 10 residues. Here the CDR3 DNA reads TGTGCCAGCAGCGGGGCTGAAGCTTTCTTT. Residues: CASSGAEAFF.

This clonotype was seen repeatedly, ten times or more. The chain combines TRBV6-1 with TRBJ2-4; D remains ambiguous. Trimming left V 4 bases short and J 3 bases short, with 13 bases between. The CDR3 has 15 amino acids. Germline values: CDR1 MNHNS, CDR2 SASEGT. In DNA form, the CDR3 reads TGTGCCAGCAGTGGACCCACGGGTGGCAAAAACATTCAGTACTTC. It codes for CASSGPTGGKNIQYF.

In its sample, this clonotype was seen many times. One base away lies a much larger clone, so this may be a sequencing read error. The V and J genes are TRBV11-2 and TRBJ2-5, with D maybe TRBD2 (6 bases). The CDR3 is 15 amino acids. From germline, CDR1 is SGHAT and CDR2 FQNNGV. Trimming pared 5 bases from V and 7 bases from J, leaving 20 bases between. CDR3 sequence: CASSPSRGFGGTQYF. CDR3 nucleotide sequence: TGTGCCAGCAGCCCTAGTAGGGGATTCGGGGGGACCCAGTACTTC.

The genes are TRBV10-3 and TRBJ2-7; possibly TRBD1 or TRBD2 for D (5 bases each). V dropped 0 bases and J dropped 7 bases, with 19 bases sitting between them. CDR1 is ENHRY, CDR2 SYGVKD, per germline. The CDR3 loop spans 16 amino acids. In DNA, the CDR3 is TGTGCCATCAGTGAGTCGATTCCTGGGACCCTACGGGAGCAGTACTTC. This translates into CAISESIPGTLREQYF.

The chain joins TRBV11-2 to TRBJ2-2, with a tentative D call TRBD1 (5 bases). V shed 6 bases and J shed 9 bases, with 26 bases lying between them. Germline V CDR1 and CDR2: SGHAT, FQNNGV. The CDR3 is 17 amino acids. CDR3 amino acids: CASSRTFTGYQSRELFF. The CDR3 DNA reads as TGTGCCAGCAGTCGAACGTTCACAGGCTACCAATCGAGGGAGCTGTTTTTT.

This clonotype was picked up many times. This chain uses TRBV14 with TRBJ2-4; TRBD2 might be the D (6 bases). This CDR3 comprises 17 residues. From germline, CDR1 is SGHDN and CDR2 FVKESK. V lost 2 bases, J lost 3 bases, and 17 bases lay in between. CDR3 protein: CASSQSGHHGGKNIQYF. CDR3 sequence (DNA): TGTGCCAGCAGCCAAAGCGGGCACCACGGGGGCAAAAACATTCAGTACTTC.